Shown below are 16 T cell receptor beta chains from a single sample sequenced in a study of T-cell reconstitution after alpha-beta-depleted transplantation in children. Unique molecular identifiers were built into the TCRbeta library. MiXCR, applied by TCRdb to the PCR reads, yields one record per CDR3 protein. The data contain fewer than 750,000 distinct CDR3 sequences, roughly 24% of them singletons. The material was PBMCs, mostly from graft donor cells, obtained 360 days after TCRalphabeta/CD19-depleted stem cell transplant. These receptors all come from a boy younger than two who had a stem cell transplant for acute myeloid leukemia, so the T cells may come from the graft donor.

The V and J genes are TRBV10-3 and TRBJ1-4; a possible D gene is TRBD1 (6 bases). CDR3 length equals 15 residues. Deletions cut 0 bases from V and 8 bases from J, with 13 bases between. Germline values: CDR1 ENHRY, CDR2 SYGVKD. CDR3 coding DNA: TGTGCCATCAGTGAGTCTGTACAGGGTGGAGAAAAACTGTTTTTT. The encoded protein is CAISESVQGGEKLFF.

The J gene is TRBJ2-7, the V gene TRBV4-3; possible D gene TRBD1, 6 bases. With 0 bases removed from V and 9 bases from J, the gap between germline ends came to 18 bases. Germline V lookup: CDR1 LGHNA, CDR2 YSLEER. CDR3 length equals 15 residues. DNA of the CDR3: TGCGCCAGCAGCCAAGATCAGGGGAATCGCTTCGGGCAGTACTTC. It codes for CASSQDQGNRFGQYF.

This clonotype appeared many times. J is TRBJ2-1 and V is TRBV7-2, with D unclear. CDR1 and CDR2 from the germline V gene are SGHTA and FQGNSA. The CDR3 is made up of 16 amino acids. Trimming left V 5 bases short and J 0 bases short, with 14 bases between. The DNA for the CDR3 is TGTGCCAGCAGCCCCAGCGTGGCCACCTCCTACAATGAGCAGTTCTTC. Residues: CASSPSVATSYNEQFF.

The chain has TRBV6-5 and TRBJ2-3, with 10 bases aligning to TRBD2. This CDR3 comprises 18 residues. In germline, CDR1 is MNHEY, CDR2 SVGAGI. The ends lost 2 bases at V and 1 base at J; junction bases unmatched: 9. The CDR3 loop reads CASSYPKTGTSGTDTQYF. The CDR3 coding sequence is TGTGCCAGCAGTTACCCGAAGACCGGGACTAGCGGCACAGATACGCAGTATTTT.

This clonotype was picked up a small number of times. V gene TRBV10-3 combines with J gene TRBJ2-1; 7 nucleotides line up with TRBD2. The V gene's germline CDR1 is ENHRY and CDR2 SYGVKD. CDR3 length: 15 residues. Losses at the gene ends were 0 bases for V and 7 bases for J; bases not matched to a gene: 6. The CDR3 sequence: CAISESLGRGNEQFF. CDR3 DNA: TGTGCCATCAGTGAGTCCTTGGGGCGGGGGAATGAGCAGTTCTTC.

This sequence joins TRBV9 and TRBJ2-3; D gene unclear. Germline V CDR1 and CDR2: SGDLS, YYNGEE. CDR3 length: 14 residues. Trimming cost V 0 bases and J 2 bases, with 7 bases left between them. The CDR3 DNA reads TGTGCCAGCAGCGTAGAACCAGACACAGATACGCAGTATTTT. Translating gives CASSVEPDTDTQYF.

V is TRBV5-1 and J is TRBJ1-3, with 10 bases aligning to TRBD1. This CDR3 has 16 amino acids. CDR1 is SGHRS and CDR2 is YFSETQ in the germline V gene. J lost 2 bases, V lost 0 bases, and 2 bases had no gene match. The chain's CDR3 is CASSLGGQGTGNTIYF. For the CDR3, the DNA is TGCGCCAGCAGCTTGGGGGGACAGGGGACTGGAAACACCATATATTTT.

The chain employs TRBV20-1 and TRBJ2-5; tentatively, D is TRBD2 (5 bases). CDR1 and CDR2 from the germline V gene are DFQATT and SNEGSKA (reference sequence). The CDR3 length is 10 residues. V lost 5 bases to trimming and J lost 9 bases, with 10 bases between them. The CDR3 sequence: CSAGSGAQYF. The CDR3 bases are TGCAGTGCTGGGAGTGGGGCCCAGTACTTC.

The V gene is TRBV12-3 or TRBV12-4, the J gene TRBJ2-3, with D perhaps matching TRBD2 (6 bases). Trimming cost V 3 bases and J 3 bases, with 19 bases left between them. CDR3 size: 17 residues. In DNA form, the CDR3 reads TGTGCCAGCAGTTTCCGCCCCCGGGAGCGTCAGACAGATACGCAGTATTTT. Protein sequence: CASSFRPRERQTDTQYF.

This clonotype showed up many times. As DNA, the CDR3 is TGCAGTGCTAGCACAGGGCCAGCCAAAAACATTCAGTACTTC. Protein product: CSASTGPAKNIQYF. This sequence joins TRBV20-1 and TRBJ2-4, with D perhaps matching TRBD1 (6 bases). Trimming pared 3 bases from V and 0 bases from J, leaving 9 bases between. The length of the CDR3 is 14 residues. Germline CDR1 is DFQATT and CDR2 is SNEGSKA (reference sequence).

This clonotype came up many times. The V gene is TRBV20-1, the J gene TRBJ2-5; no clear D gene. Trimming took off 0 bases at V and 5 bases at J, with 10 bases between the two ends. This CDR3 is built from 13 residues. Germline CDR1 reads DFQATT; CDR2 reads SNEGSKA (reference sequence). CDR3 bases: TGCAGTGCTAGAGACTACCCTCTGGAGACCCAGTACTTC. Translated: CSARDYPLETQYF.

This clonotype was counted at least ten times. The chain recombines TRBV6-2 or TRBV6-3 with TRBJ2-5, with D hard to call. Trimming pared 4 bases from V and 6 bases from J, leaving 12 bases between. Per germline, CDR1 MNHEY and CDR2 SVGEGT. The CDR3 has 13 residues. CDR3 nucleotide sequence: TGTGCCAGCAGTTCAGCCGGGCGGAAGACCCAGTACTTC. It is translated as CASSSAGRKTQYF.

This chain uses TRBV6-1 with TRBJ1-2; TRBD1 is a possible D gene (6 bases). This CDR3 has 15 amino acids. V shed 6 bases and J shed 3 bases, with 17 bases lying between them. CDR1 and CDR2 (germline): MNHNS, SASEGT. The CDR3 sequence is CASSTWEGDYYGYTF. Here the CDR3 DNA reads TGTGCCAGCAGCACCTGGGAGGGGGATTACTATGGCTACACCTTC.

Many counts were recorded for this clonotype. The V call is TRBV7-9, the J call TRBJ2-1, with 9 bases fitting TRBD1. This CDR3 contains 17 residues. Trimming cost V 2 bases and J 7 bases; bases outside gene matches: 12. The germline V gene encodes CDR1 SEHNR and CDR2 FQNEAQ (reference sequence). CDR3 DNA sequence: TGTGCCAGCAGCTTAACCTATCCGGGACAGGGTAAGAATGAGCAGTTCTTC. This sequence encodes CASSLTYPGQGKNEQFF.

This sequence joins TRBV6-5 and TRBJ2-2, with D perhaps TRBD2 (6 bases). The CDR3 has 15 amino acids. The V end was cut by 2 bases, the J end by 6 bases, with 13 bases between. CDR1 and CDR2 from the germline V gene are MNHEY and SVGAGI. CDR3 sequence: CASSYRRLESGELFF. The CDR3 DNA follows: TGTGCCAGCAGTTACCGGCGACTAGAATCCGGGGAGCTGTTTTTT.

The table lists this clonotype with a count of one. This chain uses TRBV6-2 or TRBV6-3 with TRBJ1-5; tentatively, D is TRBD1 (6 bases). With 5 bases removed from V and 6 bases from J, the gap between germline ends came to 14 bases. There are 14 residues in the CDR3. Germline V gene data show CDR1 as MNHEY and CDR2 as SVGEGT. The CDR3: CASSPDRRVQPQHF. DNA for the CDR3: TGTGCCAGCAGTCCCGACAGGAGGGTTCAGCCCCAGCATTTT.